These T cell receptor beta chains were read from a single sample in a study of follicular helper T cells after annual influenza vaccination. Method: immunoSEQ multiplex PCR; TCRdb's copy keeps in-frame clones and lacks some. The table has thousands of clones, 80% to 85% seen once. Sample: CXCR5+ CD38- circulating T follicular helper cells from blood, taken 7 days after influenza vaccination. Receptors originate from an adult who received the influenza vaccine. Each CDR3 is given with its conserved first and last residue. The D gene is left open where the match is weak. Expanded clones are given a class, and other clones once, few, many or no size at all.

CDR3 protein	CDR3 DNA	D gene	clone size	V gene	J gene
CASSLGGGQPQHF	TGTGCCAGCAGCTTAGGGGGAGGTCAGCCCCAGCATTTT	NA	NA	TRBV7-6	TRBJ1-5
CASSFTRDTEAFF	TGTGCCAGCAGCTTCACCCGCGACACTGAAGCTTTCTTT	NA	few	TRBV7-2	TRBJ1-1
CASSVSRNPNYGYTF	TGTGCCAGCAGCGTATCGCGAAATCCTAACTATGGCTACACCTTC	NA	NA	TRBV9	TRBJ1-2
CASSATKSSASDTQYF	TGCGCCAGCAGCGCTACAAAATCTAGCGCCTCTGATACGCAGTATTTT	NA	NA	TRBV5-1	TRBJ2-3
CASSFLPRGPYEQYF	TGCGCCAGCAGCTTCCTCCCCAGGGGCCCCTACGAGCAGTACTTC	NA	NA	TRBV5-1	TRBJ2-7
CASSLAVRGGAQREYF	TGTGCCAGCAGCTTGGCCGTGCGAGGTGGGGCCCAAAGGGAGTACTTC	NA	NA	TRBV5-6	TRBJ2-5
CAVRYRGSSEQYF	TGTGCCGTCAGGTACAGGGGTTCGAGCGAGCAGTACTTC	TRBD1	NA	TRBV28	TRBJ2-7
CASSPQATQYF	TGTGCCAGCAGCCCACAGGCTACGCAGTATTTT	NA	once	TRBV7-3	TRBJ2-3
CASSLDLTGELFF	TGTGCCAGCAGCTTAGATCTGACCGGGGAGCTGTTTTTT	NA	NA	TRBV11-2	TRBJ2-2
CASRTGAAYEQYF	TGTGCCAGCAGGACAGGGGCCGCATACGAGCAGTACTTC	TRBD1	once	TRBV28	TRBJ2-7
CASSKNYGYTF	TGTGCCAGTAGTAAGAACTATGGCTACACCTTC	NA	few	TRBV19	TRBJ1-2
CASSGGANTGELFF	TGTGCCAGCAGTGGGGGGGCCAACACCGGGGAGCTGTTTTTT	NA	NA	TRBV2	TRBJ2-2
CSAKWKETQYF	TGCAGTGCCAAATGGAAAGAGACCCAGTACTTC	NA	NA	TRBV20-1	TRBJ2-5
CASSLFRNTEAFF	TGTGCCAGCAGTTTATTTAGGAACACTGAAGCTTTCTTT	NA	NA	TRBV28	TRBJ1-1
CASSPLGQGANYGYTF	TGTGCCAGCAGCCCTCTAGGACAGGGAGCTAACTATGGCTACACCTTC	TRBD1	NA	TRBV5-6	TRBJ1-2
CASSEFDRFYGYTF	TGTGCCAGCAGTGAATTCGACAGATTCTATGGCTACACCTTC	NA	NA	TRBV6-1	TRBJ1-2
CASRGVWAGETQYF	TGTGCCAGCAGGGGGGTCTGGGCAGGAGAGACCCAGTACTTC	NA	NA	TRBV5-5	TRBJ2-5
CASSPGVPLHF	TGTGCCAGCAGCCCAGGCGTACCCCTCCACTTT	NA	NA	TRBV27	TRBJ1-6
CASTGGTSPGRTQYF	TGTGCCAGCACGGGAGGGACCTCCCCGGGTCGTACGCAGTATTTT	TRBD2	NA	TRBV7-2	TRBJ2-3
CASSQLAGGYNEQFF	TGTGCCAGCAGCCAACTAGCGGGGGGATACAATGAGCAGTTCTTC	TRBD2	NA	TRBV5-6	TRBJ2-1
CASSVGGGASETQYF	TGTGCCAGCAGCGTCGGCGGGGGGGCCAGTGAGACCCAGTACTTC	TRBD2	NA	TRBV9	TRBJ2-5
CASSPWTSELAKNIQYF	TGTGCCAGCAGCCCCTGGACTAGTGAACTAGCCAAAAACATTCAGTACTTC	NA	NA	TRBV12-1	TRBJ2-4
CASSEALLGEIETQYF	TGTGCCAGCAGTGAGGCGCTTCTGGGGGAGATAGAGACCCAGTACTTC	NA	NA	TRBV2	TRBJ2-5
CASSYTPEGGNTIYF	TGTGCCAGCAGTTACACCCCCGAGGGAGGAAACACCATATATTTT	NA	NA	TRBV6-5	TRBJ1-3
CASSLERGQTIAFF	TGTGCCAGCAGCTTGGAGAGGGGACAGACCATAGCTTTCTTT	TRBD1	NA	TRBV5-5	TRBJ1-1
CSVADRTKNIQYF	TGCAGCGTCGCGGACAGGACCAAAAACATTCAGTACTTC	TRBD1	NA	TRBV29-1	TRBJ2-4
CAWTSQGRTTNEKLFF	TGTGCCTGGACCTCACAGGGGCGGACAACTAATGAAAAACTGTTTTTT	TRBD1	few	TRBV30	TRBJ1-4
CASSYSPVINSPLHF	TGTGCCAGCAGTTACTCGCCAGTAATTAATTCACCCCTCCACTTT	NA	once	TRBV6-5	TRBJ1-6
CASSQDVLAGGKNEQFF	TGCGCCAGCAGCCAAGATGTATTAGCGGGGGGCAAGAATGAGCAGTTCTTC	TRBD2	few	TRBV4-3	TRBJ2-1
CASSPPTGGLNTEAFF	TGTGCCAGCAGCCCCCCAACTGGGGGGCTGAACACTGAAGCTTTCTTT	NA	once	TRBV9	TRBJ1-1
CASSVQGMGTQYF	TGTGCCAGCAGCGTACAGGGGATGGGGACCCAGTACTTC	TRBD1	NA	TRBV7-8	TRBJ2-5
CASSEGGLSEKLFF	TGTGCCAGCAGTGAAGGGGGCCTCTCTGAAAAACTGTTTTTT	NA	NA	TRBV6-1	TRBJ1-4
CASSLEGTANYGYTF	TGTGCCAGCAGCTTAGAAGGGACTGCTAACTATGGCTACACCTTC	NA	NA	TRBV7-3	TRBJ1-2
CASSLSSSQPQHF	TGTGCCAGCAGTTTATCCAGTAGTCAGCCCCAGCATTTT	NA	NA	TRBV6-5	TRBJ1-5
CASSFLGADTQYF	TGTGCCAGCAGTTTCCTAGGCGCGGATACGCAGTATTTT	NA	once	TRBV6-6	TRBJ2-3
CSVEVGGEGYQETQYF	TGCAGCGTTGAAGTGGGGGGTGAGGGGTACCAAGAGACCCAGTACTTC	NA	medium-sized	TRBV29-1	TRBJ2-5
CASSVEETSTEAFF	TGTGCCAGCAGCGTAGAAGAGACATCCACTGAAGCTTTCTTT	NA	NA	TRBV9	TRBJ1-1
CASSQLRQGSTIYF	TGTGCCAGCAGCCAACTAAGGCAGGGGAGCACCATATATTTT	NA	NA	TRBV11-2	TRBJ1-3
CASSLLRGGPRDEQFF	TGTGCCAGCAGCTTATTGCGGGGGGGGCCGAGGGATGAGCAGTTCTTC	TRBD2	NA	TRBV7-2	TRBJ2-1
CASRLQGRVSPLHF	TGTGCCAGCAGATTACAGGGGCGGGTTTCACCCCTCCACTTT	TRBD1	few	TRBV28	TRBJ1-6
CASSDGSPWYQEAQYF	TGTGCCAGCAGTGACGGCTCGCCTTGGTACCAAGAGGCCCAGTACTTC	NA	NA	TRBV25-1	TRBJ2-5
CASSRDRGPVNEQFF	TGTGCCAGCTCAAGGGACAGGGGGCCCGTCAATGAGCAGTTCTTC	TRBD1	NA	TRBV27	TRBJ2-1
CASSLALQGTGYTF	TGTGCCAGCAGCTTAGCCCTTCAGGGGACTGGCTACACCTTC	NA	NA	TRBV7-2	TRBJ1-2